A single sample is the source of the 3 T cell receptor beta chains below, sequenced in a study of T cell responses to AZD1222 COVID-19 vaccine. TCRdb's copy holds only in-frame clones and misses some; the assay was immunoSEQ multiplex PCR. The profile covers 88,000 or so clones, with around 90% appearing a single time and 2% to 3% taken by the ten largest. Sequencing used peripheral blood, obtained on day 0 of AZD1222 vaccination. Receptors were obtained from an adult in good health.

The CDR3 reads CASSSPPGPKWPTF. In DNA, the CDR3 is TGTGCCAGCAGTTCCCCTCCGGGCCCCAAGTGGCCCACCTTC. The gene calls are TRBV28 and TRBJ1-2; the D is unclear. V gave up 4 bases and J gave up 13 bases, with 22 bases separating them. The CDR3 sequence is 14 residues long. The germline CDR1 and CDR2 sequences are MDHEN and SYDVKM.

The rearrangement joins TRBV20-1 to TRBJ2-1; D is perhaps TRBD2 (6 bases). The V end was cut by 3 bases, the J end by 3 bases, with 15 bases between. The CDR3 runs 15 residues. Germline V lookup: CDR1 DFQATT, CDR2 SNEGSKA (reference sequence). CDR3 amino acids: CSASPRPSVYNEQFF. In nucleotides, the CDR3 is TGCAGTGCTAGTCCTCGGCCTAGCGTCTACAATGAGCAGTTCTTC.

V is TRBV5-4 and J is TRBJ2-7; TRBD2 matches at 13 bases. The CDR3 has 18 residues. V dropped 4 bases and J dropped 10; count of bases not matched to a gene: 20. CDR1 and CDR2 from the germline V gene are SGHNT and YYREEE (reference sequence). The CDR3: CASSPGTSGETVGLDQYF. CDR3 coding DNA: TGTGCCAGCAGCCCGGGGACTAGCGGGGAGACTGTCGGGTTAGATCAGTACTTC.